This is a list of T cell receptor beta chains from one sample in a study of cytomegalovirus exposure and HLA in healthy donors. Some clones are missing from TCRdb's copy, which holds only in-frame ones; the method was immunoSEQ multiplex PCR. The top ten clones hold 2.9% of a sample with about 180,000 clones, around 75% of them seen once. The sample was PBMCs. The receptors were sampled from a male donor in good health and CMV-seronegative. The CDR3 runs from the conserved cysteine through the conserved F or W. D genes are given only for firm matches. Not all rows give a size; the values are once, few, many and, for expanded clones, a class.

clone_size	v_call	j_call	d_call	cdr3_nt	cdr3_aa
NA	TRBV7-2	TRBJ1-4	NA	TGTGCCAGCAGCCGCCACCGGGTGCGGGGCGGTGGTGAAAAACTGTTTTTT	CASSRHRVRGGGEKLFF
NA	TRBV6-5	TRBJ1-2	NA	TGTGCCAGCAGTCACCAATCCACAGGGACCTATGGCTACACCTTC	CASSHQSTGTYGYTF
NA	TRBV10-3	TRBJ1-5	NA	TGTGCCTCCCAGGACACTTATAGCAATCAGCCCCAGCATTTT	CASQDTYSNQPQHF
NA	TRBV30	TRBJ2-3	NA	TGTGCCTGGAGCTTGGGCCCGAGCACAGATACGCAGTATTTT	CAWSLGPSTDTQYF
once	TRBV21-1	TRBJ1-1	NA	TGTGCCAGCAGCAAAGGGGGACAGGGTTTGGTGGTGAACACTGAAGCTTTCTTT	CASSKGGQGLVVNTEAFF
NA	TRBV5-1	TRBJ2-2	TRBD1	TGCGCCAGCAGCTTGGGGGAGGACAGGGTCTACAGCGGGGAGCTGTTTTTT	CASSLGEDRVYSGELFF
NA	TRBV27	TRBJ2-7	TRBD1	TGTGCCAGCAGTTGGGACAGGGCGAACGAGCAGTACTTC	CASSWDRANEQYF
once	TRBV4-1	TRBJ1-2	NA	TGCGCCAGCAGCCAGGCTCTTCGGACTTTTCTGGATGGCTACACCTTC	CASSQALRTFLDGYTF
NA	TRBV7-8	TRBJ1-1	TRBD1	TGTGCCTCCTCGGTGACAGGGGGCTTGAACACTGAAGCTTTCTTT	CASSVTGGLNTEAFF
NA	TRBV6-6	TRBJ2-7	NA	TGTGCCAGCAGTTACGCAAACCCAGGTTACGAGCAGTACTTC	CASSYANPGYEQYF
NA	TRBV27	TRBJ2-3	TRBD2	TGTGCCAGCAGTCCCCGCGGGGCGGGAGGGGGAGTTTATACGCAGTATTTT	CASSPRGAGGGVYTQYF
few	TRBV7-7	TRBJ2-7	NA	TGTGCCAGCAGCCCGTATCCTAGCTACGAGCAGTACTTC	CASSPYPSYEQYF
NA	TRBV7-9	TRBJ2-3	NA	TGTGCCACCGAAAGCGTAGATACGCAGTATTTT	CATESVDTQYF
few	TRBV30	TRBJ1-6	TRBD1	TGTGCCTGGAGTGTACTCGACAGGGGTGAGTCGCCCCTCCACTTT	CAWSVLDRGESPLHF
NA	TRBV28	TRBJ1-1	NA	TGTGCCAGCAGTGGGGACCGGGACAAAATCTTCTTT	CASSGDRDKIFF
once	TRBV6-5	TRBJ2-7	TRBD2	TGTGCCAGCAGTTACTCTGGGGGACTATCCCGCGAGCAGTACTTC	CASSYSGGLSREQYF
NA	TRBV7-2	TRBJ1-5	NA	TGTGCCAGCAGCTTCCCTCCAGAGCCCCAGCATTTT	CASSFPPEPQHF
NA	TRBV18	TRBJ1-3	NA	TGTGCCAGCTCCCGCAGGGAGGTCAAGAGCTCTGGAAACACCATATATTTT	CASSRREVKSSGNTIYF
NA	TRBV4-1	TRBJ2-5	TRBD2	TGCGCCAGCAGCCAATCACTAGCGGGGGGACAAGAGACCCAGTACTTC	CASSQSLAGGQETQYF
NA	TRBV27	TRBJ2-1	TRBD2	TGTGCCAGCAGTCTAGCGGGCGCCTACAATGAGCAGTTCTTC	CASSLAGAYNEQFF
NA	TRBV6-1	TRBJ2-3	NA	TGTGCCAGCAGTGGGGGCGGGGGCACAGATACGCAGTATTTT	CASSGGGGTDTQYF
NA	TRBV18	TRBJ2-5	TRBD2	TGTGCCAGCTCACCACTAGCGGGGGGCCAAGAGACCCAGTACTTC	CASSPLAGGQETQYF
NA	TRBV19	TRBJ1-5	NA	TGTGCCAGTAGTATAGGGCACTATAGCAATCAGCCCCAGCATTTT	CASSIGHYSNQPQHF
NA	TRBV6-5	TRBJ2-7	TRBD2	TGTGCCAGCAGTTACTCGTCTAGCGGGAGAATCAACGAGCAGTACTTC	CASSYSSSGRINEQYF
NA	TRBV6-5	TRBJ1-4	NA	TGTGCCAGCAGTTACTCGTTTTTGGGGGCGGGTGAAAAACTGTTTTTT	CASSYSFLGAGEKLFF
NA	TRBV9	TRBJ2-5	TRBD2	TGTGCCAGCAGCGTAGGTAGGGCAGCGGGAGTAGGGGAGACCCAGTACTTC	CASSVGRAAGVGETQYF
NA	TRBV27	TRBJ2-1	TRBD2	TGTGCCAGCAGTTTATTTGCGGGAGACTTATCAGGGCAGTTCTTC	CASSLFAGDLSGQFF
NA	TRBV6-5	TRBJ2-3	NA	TGTGCCAGCAGTTCCGTAAGCACAGATACGCAGTATTTT	CASSSVSTDTQYF
NA	TRBV19	TRBJ2-3	NA	TGTGCCAGTCGACAGACCCGCCGCACAGATACGCAGTATTTT	CASRQTRRTDTQYF
NA	TRBV27	TRBJ1-5	TRBD1	TGTGCCAGCAGTTCGCGACAGGGGTCGGGCAATCAGCCCCAGCATTTT	CASSSRQGSGNQPQHF
NA	TRBV10-3	TRBJ1-5	NA	TGTGCCATCAGTGAAGGAGGGGCAGGACAGCCCCAGCATTTT	CAISEGGAGQPQHF
NA	TRBV28	TRBJ2-4	NA	TGTGCCAGCAGTCCCTCGATTACAACAGAAGCCAAAAACATTCAGTACTTC	CASSPSITTEAKNIQYF
NA	TRBV6-5	TRBJ1-6	NA	TGTGCCAGCAGTTACAACAGGCCCAATTCACCCCTCCACTTT	CASSYNRPNSPLHF
NA	TRBV9	TRBJ2-3	NA	TGTGCCAGCAGCCCCGGGAGACCTAGCACAGATACGCAGTATTTT	CASSPGRPSTDTQYF
NA	TRBV15	TRBJ1-5	NA	TGTGCCACCAGCAGTGGGGAGGTTGGACAGCCCCAGCATTTT	CATSSGEVGQPQHF
NA	TRBV9	TRBJ2-1	NA	TGTGCCAGCAGCGTACGCGGGAATCAAATCAGTGAGCAGTTCTTC	CASSVRGNQISEQFF
NA	TRBV12-5	TRBJ2-1	TRBD2	TGTGCTAGTGGTCTTCTAGCGGGAGGGCACAATGAGCAGTTCTTC	CASGLLAGGHNEQFF
NA	TRBV10-3	TRBJ2-7	TRBD1	TGTGCCATCAGTGAGAGACAGGGGGCTGACGAGCAGTACTTC	CAISERQGADEQYF